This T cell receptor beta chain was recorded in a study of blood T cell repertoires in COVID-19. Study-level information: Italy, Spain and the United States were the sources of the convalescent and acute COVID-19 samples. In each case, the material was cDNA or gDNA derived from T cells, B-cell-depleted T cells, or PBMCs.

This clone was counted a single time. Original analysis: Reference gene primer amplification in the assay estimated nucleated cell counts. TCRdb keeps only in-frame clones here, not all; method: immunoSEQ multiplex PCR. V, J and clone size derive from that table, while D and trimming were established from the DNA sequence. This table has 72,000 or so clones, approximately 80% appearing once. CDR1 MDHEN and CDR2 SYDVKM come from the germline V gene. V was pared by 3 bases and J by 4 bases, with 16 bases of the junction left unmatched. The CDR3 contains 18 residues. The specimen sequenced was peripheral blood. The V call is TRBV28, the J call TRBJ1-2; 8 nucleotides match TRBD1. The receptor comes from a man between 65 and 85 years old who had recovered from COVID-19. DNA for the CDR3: TGTGCCAGCAGTTTCCGATGGCTGGACAGGGAGTCGGGCTATGGCTACACCTTC. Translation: CASSFRWLDRESGYGYTF.